This TCR beta chain was found in a study of cytomegalovirus exposure and HLA in healthy donors. Study-wide context: Early released data had 65 million to 100 million unique TCRs, all coming from HLA-typed donors.

This clone was recorded once. The V gene's germline CDR1 is ENHRY and CDR2 SYGVKD. This CDR3 comprises 15 residues. The V segment lost 4 bases and the J segment 4 bases; nucleotides outside the gene matches: 4. The PCR used 60 Vbeta and 13 Jbeta primers. This table comes from immunoSEQ multiplex PCR, and its TCRdb copy is limited to in-frame clones, with some not included. The sample holds about 100,000 clones; around 75% are singletons and the top ten take roughly 13%. The clonotype was recovered from a male donor in good health and CMV-seropositive. Sequencing was done on a sample of PBMCs. The V and J genes are TRBV10-3 and TRBJ2-1, with 10 bases identical to TRBD2. DNA of the CDR3: TGTGCCATCAGTGCTCAAGCGGGGGGGTACAATGAGCAGTTCTTC. The encoded protein is CAISAQAGGYNEQFF.